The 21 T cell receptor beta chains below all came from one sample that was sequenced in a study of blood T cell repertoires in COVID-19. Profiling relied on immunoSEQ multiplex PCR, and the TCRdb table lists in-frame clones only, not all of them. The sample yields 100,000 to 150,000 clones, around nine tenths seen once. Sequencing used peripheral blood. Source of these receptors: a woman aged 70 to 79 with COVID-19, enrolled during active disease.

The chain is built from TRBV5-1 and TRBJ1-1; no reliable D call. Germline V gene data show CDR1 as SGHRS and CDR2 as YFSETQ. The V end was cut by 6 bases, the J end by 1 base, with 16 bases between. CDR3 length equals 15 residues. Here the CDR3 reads CASTENLSGNTEAFF. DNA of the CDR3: TGCGCCAGCACCGAAAACTTGTCCGGGAACACTGAAGCTTTCTTT.

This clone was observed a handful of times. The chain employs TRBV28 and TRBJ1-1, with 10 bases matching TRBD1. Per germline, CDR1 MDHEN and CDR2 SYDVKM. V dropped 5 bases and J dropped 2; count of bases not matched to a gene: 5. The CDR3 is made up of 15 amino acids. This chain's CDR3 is CASSAGDRGNTEAFF. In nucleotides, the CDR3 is TGTGCCAGCAGTGCCGGGGACAGGGGAAACACTGAAGCTTTCTTT.

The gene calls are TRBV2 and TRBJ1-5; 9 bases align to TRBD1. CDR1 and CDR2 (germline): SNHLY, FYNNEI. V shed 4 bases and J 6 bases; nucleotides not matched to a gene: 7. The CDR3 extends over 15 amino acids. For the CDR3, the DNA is TGTGCCAGCAGTGCACAGGGGGCGGCCTTTCAGCCCCAGCATTTT. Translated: CASSAQGAAFQPQHF.

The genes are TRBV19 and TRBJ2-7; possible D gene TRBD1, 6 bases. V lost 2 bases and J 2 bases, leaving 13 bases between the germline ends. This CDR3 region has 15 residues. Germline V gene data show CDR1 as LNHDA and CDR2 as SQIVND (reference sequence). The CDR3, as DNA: TGTGCCAGTAGTATAAGATTCCAGGGGCCCTACGAGCAGTACTTC. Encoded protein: CASSIRFQGPYEQYF. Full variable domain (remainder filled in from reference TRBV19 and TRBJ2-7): DGGITQSPKYLFRKEGQNVTLSCEQNLNHDAMYWYRQDPGQGLRLIYYSQIVNDFQKGDIAEGYSVSREKKESFPLTVTSAQKNPTAFYLCASSIRFQGPYEQYFGPGTRLTVT.

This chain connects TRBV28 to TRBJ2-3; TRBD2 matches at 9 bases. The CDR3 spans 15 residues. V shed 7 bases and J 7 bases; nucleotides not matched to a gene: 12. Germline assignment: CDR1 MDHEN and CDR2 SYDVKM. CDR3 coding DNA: TGTGCCAGCAAAATCGCGGGGGGGTCAACATATACGCAGTATTTT. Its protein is CASKIAGGSTYTQYF.

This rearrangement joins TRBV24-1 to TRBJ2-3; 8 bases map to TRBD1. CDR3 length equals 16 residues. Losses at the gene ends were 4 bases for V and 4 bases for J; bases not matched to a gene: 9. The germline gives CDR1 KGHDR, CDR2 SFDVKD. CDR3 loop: CATSEPGGSLADTQYF. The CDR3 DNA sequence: TGTGCCACCAGTGAGCCAGGGGGCAGTTTGGCAGATACGCAGTATTTT.

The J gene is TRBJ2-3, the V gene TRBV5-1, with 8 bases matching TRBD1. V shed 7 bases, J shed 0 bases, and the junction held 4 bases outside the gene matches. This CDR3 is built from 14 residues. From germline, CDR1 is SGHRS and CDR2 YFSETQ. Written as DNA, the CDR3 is TGCGCCAGCTACACAGGGGGTAGCACAGATACGCAGTATTTT. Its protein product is CASYTGGSTDTQYF.

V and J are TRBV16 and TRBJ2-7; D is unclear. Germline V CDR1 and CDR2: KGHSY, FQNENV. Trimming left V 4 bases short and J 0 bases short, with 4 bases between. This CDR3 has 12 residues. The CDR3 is CASSPVSYEQYF. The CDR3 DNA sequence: TGTGCCAGCAGCCCGGTCTCCTACGAGCAGTACTTC.

The CDR3 sequence is CASSLTRDRLEAFF. The CDR3 coding sequence is TGTGCCAGCAGTTTAACCCGGGACAGACTAGAAGCTTTCTTT. V usage is TRBV28 and J usage is TRBJ1-1; 7 positions agree with TRBD1. Germline loops: CDR1 MDHEN, CDR2 SYDVKM. The trim removed 2 bases at V and 8 bases at J, leaving 8 bases unmatched. The CDR3 totals 14 residues.

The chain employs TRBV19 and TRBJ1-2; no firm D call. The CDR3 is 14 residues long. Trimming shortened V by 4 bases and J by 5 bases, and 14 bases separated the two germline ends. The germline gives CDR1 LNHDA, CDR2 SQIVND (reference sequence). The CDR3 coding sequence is TGTGCCAGTAGTACCAGGTCGACTACGTATGGCTACACCTTC. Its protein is CASSTRSTTYGYTF. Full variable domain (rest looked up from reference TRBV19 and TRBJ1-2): DGGITQSPKYLFRKEGQNVTLSCEQNLNHDAMYWYRQDPGQGLRLIYYSQIVNDFQKGDIAEGYSVSREKKESFPLTVTSAQKNPTAFYLCASSTRSTTYGYTFGSGTRLTVV.

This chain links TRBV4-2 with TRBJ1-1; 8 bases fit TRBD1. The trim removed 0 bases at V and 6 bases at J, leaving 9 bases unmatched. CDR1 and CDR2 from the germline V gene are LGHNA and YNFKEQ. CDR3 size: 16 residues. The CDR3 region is CASSQDPQGVRAEAFF. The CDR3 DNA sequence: TGTGCCAGCAGCCAAGATCCACAGGGGGTTAGGGCTGAAGCTTTCTTT.

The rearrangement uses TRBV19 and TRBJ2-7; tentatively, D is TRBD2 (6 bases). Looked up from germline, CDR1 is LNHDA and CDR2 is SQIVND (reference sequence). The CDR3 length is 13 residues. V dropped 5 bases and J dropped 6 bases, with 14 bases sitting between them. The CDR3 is CASSLRRGSEQYF. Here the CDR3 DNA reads TGTGCCAGTAGTCTCCGGAGGGGAAGCGAGCAGTACTTC.

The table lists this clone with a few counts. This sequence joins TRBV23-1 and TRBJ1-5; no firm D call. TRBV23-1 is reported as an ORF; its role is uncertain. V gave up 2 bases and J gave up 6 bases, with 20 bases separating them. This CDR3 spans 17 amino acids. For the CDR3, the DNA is TGCGCCAGCAGTCAAAGGACGGACTTATTCGAGGTTCAGCCCCAGCATTTT. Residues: CASSQRTDLFEVQPQHF.

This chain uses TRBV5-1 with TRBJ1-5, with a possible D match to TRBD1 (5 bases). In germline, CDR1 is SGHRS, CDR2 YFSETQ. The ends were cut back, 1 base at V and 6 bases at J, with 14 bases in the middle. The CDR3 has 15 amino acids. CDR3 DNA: TGCGCCAGCAGCTTGTCCAGCGGAGGGGTTCAGCCCCAGCATTTT. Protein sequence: CASSLSSGGVQPQHF.

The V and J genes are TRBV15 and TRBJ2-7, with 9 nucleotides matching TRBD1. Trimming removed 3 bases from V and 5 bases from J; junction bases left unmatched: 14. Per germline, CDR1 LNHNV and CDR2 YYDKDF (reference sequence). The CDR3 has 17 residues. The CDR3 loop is CATSRTNSGTGRNEQYF. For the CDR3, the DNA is TGTGCCACCAGCAGGACGAACTCCGGGACAGGGCGGAACGAGCAGTACTTC.

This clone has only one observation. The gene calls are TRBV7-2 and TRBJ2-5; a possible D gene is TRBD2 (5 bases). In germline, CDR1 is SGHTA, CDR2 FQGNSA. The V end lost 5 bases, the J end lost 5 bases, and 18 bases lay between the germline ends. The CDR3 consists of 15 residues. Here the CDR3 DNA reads TGTGCCAGCAGCCCACTAGTCCGTAGGGTGGAGACCCAGTACTTC. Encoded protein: CASSPLVRRVETQYF.

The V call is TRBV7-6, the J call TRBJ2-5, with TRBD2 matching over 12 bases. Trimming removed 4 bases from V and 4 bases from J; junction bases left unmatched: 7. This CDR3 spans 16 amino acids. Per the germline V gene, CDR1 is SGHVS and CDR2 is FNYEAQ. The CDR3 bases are TGTGCCAGCAGCTCCACCACTAGCGGGGGGATAGAGACCCAGTACTTC. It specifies CASSSTTSGGIETQYF.

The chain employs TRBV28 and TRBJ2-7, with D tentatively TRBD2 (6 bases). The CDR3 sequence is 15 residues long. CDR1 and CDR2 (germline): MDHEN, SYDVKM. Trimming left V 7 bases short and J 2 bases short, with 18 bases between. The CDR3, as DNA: TGTGCCAGCACCTGGAGGGTCCATTTCCCCTACGAGCAGTACTTC. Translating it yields CASTWRVHFPYEQYF.

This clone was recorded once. The DNA of the CDR3 is TGCAGTGCTGGATCTTTGGAGGGAGCTTTCTTT. Translation: CSAGSLEGAFF. This sequence joins TRBV20-1 and TRBJ1-1; D not certain. The V and J ends lost 5 bases and 10 bases respectively, with 14 bases between them. CDR1 and CDR2 from the germline V gene are DFQATT and SNEGSKA (reference sequence). The CDR3 is made up of 11 amino acids.

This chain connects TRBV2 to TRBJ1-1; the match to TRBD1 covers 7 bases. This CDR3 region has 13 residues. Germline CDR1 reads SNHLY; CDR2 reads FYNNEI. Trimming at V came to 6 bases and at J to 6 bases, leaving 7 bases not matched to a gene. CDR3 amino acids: CASSRQGLSEAFF. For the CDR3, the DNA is TGTGCCAGCAGCAGACAGGGTCTTTCTGAAGCTTTCTTT.

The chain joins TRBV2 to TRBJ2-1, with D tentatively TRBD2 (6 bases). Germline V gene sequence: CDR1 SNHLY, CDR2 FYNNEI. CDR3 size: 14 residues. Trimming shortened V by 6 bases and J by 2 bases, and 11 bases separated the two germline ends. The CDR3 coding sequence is TGTGCCAGCAGCCTAGCGCCTCCCTACAATGAGCAGTTCTTC. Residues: CASSLAPPYNEQFF.